These 14 T cell receptor beta chains came from one sample sequenced in a study of neurological immune-mediated disorders. TCRdb itself ran the 5' RACE reads through MiXCR, one entry per CDR3 protein. This repertoire shows around 69,000 distinct CDR3 sequences, roughly 4.3% found once; its top ten account for 6.9%. The sequenced material came from PBMCs. The origin of the receptors is a man aged 30 to 45 with multiple sclerosis.

This clonotype was seen at least ten times. This chain joins TRBV10-3 and TRBJ1-3; TRBD1 is a possible D gene (5 bases). The CDR3 runs to 17 residues. The germline CDR1 and CDR2 sequences are ENHRY and SYGVKD. V lost 4 bases and J 0 bases, leaving 16 bases between the germline ends. CDR3 loop: CAISGGAVPSSGNTIYF. Here the CDR3 DNA reads TGTGCCATCAGTGGCGGGGCAGTACCTAGCTCTGGAAACACCATATATTTT.

This clonotype was observed at least ten times. The V gene is TRBV6-5, the J gene TRBJ2-7; tentatively, D is TRBD1 or TRBD2 (5 bases each). The CDR3 has 13 residues. The ends were cut back, 6 bases at V and 3 bases at J, with 12 bases in the middle. In germline, CDR1 is MNHEY, CDR2 SVGAGI. CDR3 DNA: TGTGCCAGCAGCCATCGGGACGGCTACGAGCAGTACTTC. Translating gives CASSHRDGYEQYF.

Many counts were recorded for this clonotype. The V gene is TRBV10-3, the J gene TRBJ1-1; TRBD1 matches at 11 bases. V dropped 0 bases and J dropped 5; count of bases not matched to a gene: 2. Germline lookup yields CDR1 ENHRY and CDR2 SYGVKD. The CDR3 has 15 amino acids. CDR3: CAISESGTGGTEAFF. CDR3 nucleotide sequence: TGTGCCATCAGTGAGTCTGGGACAGGGGGGACTGAAGCTTTCTTT.

The J gene is TRBJ2-5, the V gene TRBV5-1; possibly TRBD2 for D (6 bases). The CDR3 spans 14 residues. From germline, CDR1 is SGHRS and CDR2 YFSETQ. The ends were cut back, 7 bases at V and 4 bases at J, with 17 bases in the middle. This CDR3 reads CASERTPAGETQYF. As DNA, the CDR3 is TGCGCCAGCGAAAGGACCCCAGCGGGAGAGACCCAGTACTTC. The variable domain in full, with the rest retrieved from reference TRBV5-1 and TRBJ2-5, is KAGVTQTPRYLIKTRGQQVTLSCSPISGHRSVSWYQQTPGQGLQFLFEYFSETQRNKGNFPGRFSGRQFSNSRSEMNVSTLELGDSALYLCASERTPAGETQYFGPGTRLLVL.

This clonotype occurred many times. The chain employs TRBV5-1 and TRBJ2-5; D call uncertain. Trimming removed 3 bases at V and 1 base at J, with 7 bases between. The CDR3 length is 13 residues. CDR1 and CDR2 (germline): SGHRS, YFSETQ. DNA for the CDR3: TGCGCCAGCAGCTCGGGCAGCCAAGAGACCCAGTACTTC. This encodes CASSSGSQETQYF. The whole variable domain, remainder taken from reference TRBV5-1 and TRBJ2-5, is KAGVTQTPRYLIKTRGQQVTLSCSPISGHRSVSWYQQTPGQGLQFLFEYFSETQRNKGNFPGRFSGRQFSNSRSEMNVSTLELGDSALYLCASSSGSQETQYFGPGTRLLVL.

The V gene is TRBV29-1, the J gene TRBJ2-3, with 8 bases aligning to TRBD1. Looked up from germline, CDR1 is SQVTM and CDR2 is ANQGSEA. Germline trimming cut 1 base from V and 2 bases from J; bases unmatched to any gene: 2. The CDR3 consists of 14 residues. CDR3: CSVEGQGITDTQYF. DNA for the CDR3: TGCAGCGTTGAAGGACAGGGGATCACAGATACGCAGTATTTT.

There are many counts of this clonotype. This chain connects TRBV11-2 to TRBJ1-1; no reliable D call. The CDR3 covers 12 residues. V was clipped by 4 bases and J by 4 bases, with 7 bases between them. Germline CDR1 and CDR2: SGHAT and FQNNGV. CDR3 region: CASSSWGTEAFF. Here the CDR3 DNA reads TGTGCCAGCAGCTCGTGGGGCACTGAAGCTTTCTTT.

This clonotype was seen repeatedly, ten times or more. The chain recombines TRBV29-1 with TRBJ1-1, with a weak D call TRBD1 (6 bases). V lost 6 bases and J 3 bases, leaving 20 bases between the germline ends. Looked up from germline, CDR1 is SQVTM and CDR2 is ANQGSEA. The CDR3 runs 15 residues. The CDR3 DNA is TGCAGCGTCCACCGTCCCCACAGGGTAGACACTGAAGCTTTCTTT. As protein: CSVHRPHRVDTEAFF.

This clonotype was picked up many times. In nucleotides, the CDR3 is TGTGCCAGCAGTTTATCGAAGGACAATCAGCCCCAGCATTTT. Translated, it gives CASSLSKDNQPQHF. The J gene is TRBJ1-5, the V gene TRBV27; D unresolved. Germline V CDR1 and CDR2: MNHEY, SMNVEV (reference sequence). The V gene lost 0 bases and the J gene lost 3 bases, with 6 bases spanning the gap. This CDR3 has 14 amino acids.

This clonotype was seen repeatedly, ten times or more. This chain joins TRBV12-3 or TRBV12-4 and TRBJ2-2, with D hard to call. The CDR3 consists of 15 residues. V gave up 7 bases and J gave up 4 bases, with 16 bases separating them. CDR3 DNA sequence: TGTGCCAGCACCCCTCCCGGACGTCCCACCGGGGAGCTGTTTTTT. This codes for CASTPPGRPTGELFF.

This clonotype was seen only a few times. The CDR3: CASSPRQVDMNTEAFF. As DNA, the CDR3 is TGTGCCAGCTCACCGCGACAGGTCGACATGAACACTGAAGCTTTCTTT. The chain joins TRBV18 to TRBJ1-1, with a weak D call TRBD1 (6 bases). This CDR3 has 16 residues. V was clipped by 3 bases and J by 0 bases, with 14 bases between them. The V gene's germline CDR1 is KGHSH and CDR2 LQKENI.

The genes are TRBV29-1 and TRBJ1-2, with D unresolved. Trimming left V 6 bases short and J 1 base short, with 12 bases between. Per germline, CDR1 SQVTM and CDR2 ANQGSEA. The CDR3 extends over 13 amino acids. The CDR3 here is CSVGVQINYGYTF. CDR3 DNA: TGCAGCGTCGGTGTACAGATTAACTATGGCTACACCTTC.

This clonotype was observed at least ten times. The chain uses TRBV5-1 and TRBJ1-1; D is uncertain. The length of the CDR3 is 11 residues. Per germline, CDR1 SGHRS and CDR2 YFSETQ. V was pared by 3 bases and J by 7 bases, with 7 bases between. CDR3 nucleotides: TGCGCCAGCAGCTCGACCGGTGAAGCTTTCTTT. This gives the protein CASSSTGEAFF.

This clonotype was counted between two and nine times. The chain joins TRBV20-1 to TRBJ1-1; no definite D call. This CDR3 has 13 residues. Trimming left V 5 bases short and J 0 bases short, with 10 bases between. CDR1 is DFQATT, CDR2 SNEGSKA, per germline (reference sequence). The CDR3 reads CSAPYGVNTEAFF. In nucleotides, the CDR3 is TGCAGTGCTCCATACGGGGTGAACACTGAAGCTTTCTTT.